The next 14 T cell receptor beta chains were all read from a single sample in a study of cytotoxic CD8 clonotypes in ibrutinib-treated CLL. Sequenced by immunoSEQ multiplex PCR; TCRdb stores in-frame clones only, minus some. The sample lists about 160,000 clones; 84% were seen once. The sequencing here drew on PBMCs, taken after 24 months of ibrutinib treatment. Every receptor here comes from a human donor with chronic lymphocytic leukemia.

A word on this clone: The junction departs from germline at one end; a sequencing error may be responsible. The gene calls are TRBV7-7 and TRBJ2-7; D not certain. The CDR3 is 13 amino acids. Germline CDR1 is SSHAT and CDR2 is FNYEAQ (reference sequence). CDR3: CASSFKGTHEQYF. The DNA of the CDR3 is TGTGCTAGCAGCTTTAAGGGTACCCACGAGCAGTACTTC.

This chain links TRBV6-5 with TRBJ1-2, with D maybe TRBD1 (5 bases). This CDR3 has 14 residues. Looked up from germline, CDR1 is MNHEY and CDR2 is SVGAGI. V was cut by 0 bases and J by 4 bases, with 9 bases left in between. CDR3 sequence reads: CASSYSSQGYGYTF. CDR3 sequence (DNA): TGTGCCAGCAGTTACTCGTCCCAGGGCTATGGCTACACCTTC.

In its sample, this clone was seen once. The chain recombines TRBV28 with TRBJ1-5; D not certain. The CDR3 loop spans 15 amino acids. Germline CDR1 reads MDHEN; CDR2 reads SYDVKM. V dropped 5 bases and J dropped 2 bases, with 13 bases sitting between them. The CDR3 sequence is CASSPNVARNQPQHF. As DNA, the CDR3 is TGTGCCAGCAGTCCAAACGTGGCTCGCAATCAGCCCCAGCATTTT. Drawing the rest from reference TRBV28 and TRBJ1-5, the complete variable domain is DVKVTQSSRYLVKRTGEKVFLECVQDMDHENMFWYRQDPGLGLRLIYFSYDVKMKEKGDIPEGYSVSREKKERFSLILESASTNQTSMYLCASSPNVARNQPQHFGDGTRLSIL.

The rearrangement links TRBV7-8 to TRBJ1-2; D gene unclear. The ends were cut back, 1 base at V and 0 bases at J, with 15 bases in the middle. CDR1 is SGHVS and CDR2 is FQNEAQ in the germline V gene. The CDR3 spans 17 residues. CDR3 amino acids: CASSLGRRPIANYGYTF. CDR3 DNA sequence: TGTGCCAGCAGCTTAGGGCGTCGACCGATAGCTAACTATGGCTACACCTTC.

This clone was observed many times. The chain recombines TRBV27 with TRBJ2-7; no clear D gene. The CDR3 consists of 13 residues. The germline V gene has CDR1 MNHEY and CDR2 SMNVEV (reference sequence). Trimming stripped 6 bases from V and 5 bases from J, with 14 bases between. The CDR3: CASRKFPRDEQYF. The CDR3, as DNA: TGTGCCAGCAGAAAGTTTCCAAGGGACGAGCAGTACTTC.

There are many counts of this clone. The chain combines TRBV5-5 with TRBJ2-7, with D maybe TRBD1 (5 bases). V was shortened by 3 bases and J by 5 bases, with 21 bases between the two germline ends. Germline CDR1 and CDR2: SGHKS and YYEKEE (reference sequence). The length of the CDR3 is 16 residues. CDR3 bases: TGTGCCAGCAGCTCCGCTATGCCGATACAGGAAAACGAGCAGTACTTC. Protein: CASSSAMPIQENEQYF.

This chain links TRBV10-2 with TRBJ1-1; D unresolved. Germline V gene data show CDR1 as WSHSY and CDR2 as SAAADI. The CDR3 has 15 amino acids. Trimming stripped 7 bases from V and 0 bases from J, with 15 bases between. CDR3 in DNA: TGCGCCAGCAAAAGGGAGGGAAATGTGAACACTGAAGCTTTCTTT. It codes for CASKREGNVNTEAFF.

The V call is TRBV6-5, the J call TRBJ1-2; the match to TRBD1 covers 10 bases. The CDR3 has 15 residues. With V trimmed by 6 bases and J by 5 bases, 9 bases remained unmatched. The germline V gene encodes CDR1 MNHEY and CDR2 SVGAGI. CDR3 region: CASRPGQGKSYGYTF. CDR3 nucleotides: TGTGCCAGCAGACCGGGACAGGGGAAAAGTTATGGCTACACCTTC.

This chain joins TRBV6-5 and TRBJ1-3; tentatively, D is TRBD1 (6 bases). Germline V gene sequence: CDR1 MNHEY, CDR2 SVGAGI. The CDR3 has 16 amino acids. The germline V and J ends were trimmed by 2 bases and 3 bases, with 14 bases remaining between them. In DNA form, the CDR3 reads TGTGCCAGCAGTTACGGACTACAGGGTGGTGGAAACACCATATATTTT. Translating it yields CASSYGLQGGGNTIYF.

In DNA, the CDR3 is TGTGCCAGCAAATTATCATCGGGGGGCGGTGAGCAGTTCTTC. The encoded protein is CASKLSSGGGEQFF. The chain uses TRBV7-9 and TRBJ2-1; D is possibly TRBD2 (7 bases). V dropped 7 bases and J dropped 9 bases, with 19 bases sitting between them. Germline V gene sequence: CDR1 SEHNR, CDR2 FQNEAQ (reference sequence). The CDR3 has 14 residues.

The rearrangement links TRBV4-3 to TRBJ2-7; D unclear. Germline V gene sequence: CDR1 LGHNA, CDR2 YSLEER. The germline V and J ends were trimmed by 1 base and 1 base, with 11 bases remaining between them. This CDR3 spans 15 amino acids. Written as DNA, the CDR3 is TGCGCCAGCAGCCAAGTGGCGGATTTTTCCTACGAGCAGTACTTC. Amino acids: CASSQVADFSYEQYF.

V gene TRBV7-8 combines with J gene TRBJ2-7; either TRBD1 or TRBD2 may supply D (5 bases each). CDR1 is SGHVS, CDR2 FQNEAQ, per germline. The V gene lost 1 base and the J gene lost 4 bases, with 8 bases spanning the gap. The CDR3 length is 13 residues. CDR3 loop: CASSLVGEYEQYF. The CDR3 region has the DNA TGTGCCAGCAGCTTAGTAGGGGAGTACGAGCAGTACTTC.

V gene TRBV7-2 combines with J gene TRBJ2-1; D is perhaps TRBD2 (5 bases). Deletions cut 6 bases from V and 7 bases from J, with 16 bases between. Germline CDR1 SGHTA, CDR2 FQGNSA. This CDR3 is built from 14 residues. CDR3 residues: CASSFPEGWNEQFF. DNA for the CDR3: TGTGCCAGCAGTTTCCCCGAGGGTTGGAATGAGCAGTTCTTC.

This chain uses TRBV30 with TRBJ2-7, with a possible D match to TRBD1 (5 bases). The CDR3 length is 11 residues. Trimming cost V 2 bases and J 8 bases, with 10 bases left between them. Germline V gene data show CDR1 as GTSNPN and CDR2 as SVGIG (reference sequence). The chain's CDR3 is CAWSIRTQQYF. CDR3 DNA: TGTGCCTGGAGTATAAGGACACAGCAGTACTTC.